This TCR beta chain was sequenced during a study of T-cell memory formation after mild COVID-19. Study-wide findings and caveats: Researchers found some responding clones in pre-infection memory, a sign that cross-reactive memory joined.

UMIs and sample barcodes were carried by the TCR alpha and TCR beta cDNA libraries that 5'RACE produced using constant-segment primers. TCRdb re-called the 5' RACE reads through MiXCR, storing one row per CDR3 protein. The table records some 7,400 distinct CDR3 sequences, roughly 31% of them present only once. This clonotype was picked up many times. Its antigen is not known. V was trimmed by 9 bases and J by 3 bases, leaving 12 bases between them. The CDR3 extends over 13 amino acids. Germline loops: CDR1 KGHDR, CDR2 SFDVKD. This receptor was obtained from an adult woman who had mild COVID-19 (a few samples of this study predate the infection). Cell type and time point are not known. V usage is TRBV24-1 and J usage is TRBJ2-3; D ambiguous. Sequenced input: PBMCs or a T cell subset sorted from them (not recorded which). CDR3 protein: CATGPPGTDTQYF. For the CDR3, the DNA is TGTGCCACCGGGCCACCTGGAACAGATACGCAGTATTTT.